This paragraph reports one T cell receptor beta chain. The CDR3 has 11 residues. Germline assignment: CDR1 DFQATT and CDR2 SNEGSKA (reference sequence). The V gene lost 6 bases and the J gene lost 5 bases, with 10 bases spanning the gap. Generated by immunoSEQ multiplex PCR, the TCRdb table keeps only in-frame clones and is missing some. The sample contains tens of thousands of clones, 85% to 95% of which appear only once. The sample is drawn from a study of T cells in localized non-small cell lung cancer. The specimen was peripheral blood, collected before any cancer treatment. The TCR sequence derives from a woman aged 40-75 years with stage I lung adenocarcinoma. This sequence joins TRBV20-1 and TRBJ2-5; no definite D call. CDR3 sequence reads: CSATLVETQYF. CDR3 coding DNA: TGCAGTGCGACCCTAGTTGAGACCCAGTACTTC.